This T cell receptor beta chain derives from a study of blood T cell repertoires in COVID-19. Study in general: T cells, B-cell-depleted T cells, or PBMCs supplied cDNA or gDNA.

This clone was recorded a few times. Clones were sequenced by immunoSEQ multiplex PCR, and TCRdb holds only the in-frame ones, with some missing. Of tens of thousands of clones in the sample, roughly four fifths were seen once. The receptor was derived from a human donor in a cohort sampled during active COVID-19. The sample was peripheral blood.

The CDR3 here is CASSSRARAFGAFF. The CDR3 region has the DNA TGTGCCAGCAGCTCTCGGGCCAGGGCCTTTGGGGCTTTCTTT. V gene TRBV7-2 combines with J gene TRBJ1-1; D is possibly TRBD1 (5 bases). This CDR3 contains 14 residues. The V gene's germline CDR1 is SGHTA and CDR2 FQGNSA. V lost 4 bases and J lost 11, with 20 bases in between.